A single sample is the source of the 17 T cell receptor beta chains below, sequenced in a study of Graves' ophthalmopathy and Graves' hyperthyroidism. The study amplified TCR beta CDR3 regions using RNA transcripts. After a first-round RT-PCR with HTBI primers, a second-round multiplex PCR was run. TCRdb analysed the multiplex PCR reads with MiXCR anew, one entry per CDR3 protein. The sample lists more than 550,000 distinct CDR3 sequences, roughly 39% seen once, with more than 2.5% in the top ten. The sample consisted of peripheral blood. These receptors were collected from an adult man with Graves' ophthalmopathy.

Turning to this clonotype: A read error is possible here, since a much larger clone lies one base away. The V call is TRBV11-3, the J call TRBJ2-2; tentative D call: TRBD2 (5 bases). Germline V gene data show CDR1 as SGHNT and CDR2 as YENEEA. The CDR3 is 12 amino acids. Trimming pared 2 bases from V and 8 bases from J, leaving 6 bases between. The CDR3 bases are TGTGCCAGCAGCTTAAGGGAGGGGGAGCTGTTTTTT. Translated: CASSLREGELFF. Looking up the rest from reference TRBV11-3 and TRBJ2-2 gives the full variable domain: EAGVVQSPRYKIIEKKQPVAFWCNPISGHNTLYWYLQNLGQGPELLIRYENEEAVDDSQLPKDRFSAERLKGVDSTLKIQPAELGDSAVYLCASSLREGELFFGEGSRLTVL.

At least ten counts were recorded for this clonotype. The CDR3 sequence is CASGGTITEAFF. CDR3 nucleotide sequence: TGTGCCAGCGGGGGTACGATCACTGAAGCTTTCTTT. The V and J genes are TRBV7-3 and TRBJ1-1, with a weak D call TRBD1 (5 bases). The CDR3 has 12 amino acids. V was trimmed by 8 bases and J by 4 bases, leaving 11 bases between them. Germline V gene lookup returns CDR1 SGHTA and CDR2 FQGTGA.

This clonotype was detected many times. Here the CDR3 reads CASSQAVAGGGEKLFF. As DNA, the CDR3 is TGCGCCAGCAGCCAGGCCGTTGCAGGGGGAGGCGAAAAACTGTTTTTT. This sequence joins TRBV4-3 and TRBJ1-4; 7 positions agree with TRBD1. The ends lost 3 bases at V and 8 bases at J; junction bases unmatched: 12. Germline lookup yields CDR1 LGHNA and CDR2 YSLEER. The CDR3 runs to 16 residues.

The rearrangement joins TRBV6-5 to TRBJ1-5, with D perhaps matching TRBD1 (5 bases). V gave up 6 bases and J gave up 5 bases, with 8 bases separating them. The CDR3 loop spans 12 amino acids. Germline V CDR1 and CDR2: MNHEY, SVGAGI. The DNA of the CDR3 is TGTGCCAGCAGGGCGGGACATCAGCCCCAGCATTTT. It specifies CASRAGHQPQHF.

The rearrangement joins TRBV12-3 or TRBV12-4 to TRBJ1-5, with 12 bases fitting TRBD1. CDR3 length: 18 residues. Trimming cost V 6 bases and J 2 bases; bases outside gene matches: 11. Written as DNA, the CDR3 is TGTGCCAGCAGCCGGGGACAGGGGGCTCGCGGGGGCAATCAGCCCCAGCATTTT. This gives the protein CASSRGQGARGGNQPQHF.

Notes on this clonotype: The junction departs from germline at one end; a sequencing error may be responsible. The V and J genes are TRBV10-3 and TRBJ2-7; weak D call: TRBD1 (6 bases). The CDR3 is 15 amino acids. Germline-derived CDR1 and CDR2 are ENHRY and SYGVKD. CDR3 sequence reads: CASSELGQGPYEQYF. The CDR3 coding sequence is TGTGCCAGCAGTGAATTGGGGCAGGGGCCCTACGAGCAGTACTTC.

This clonotype was recorded many times. V and J are TRBV20-1 and TRBJ2-7; 10 bases map to TRBD1. Germline CDR1 DFQATT, CDR2 SNEGSKA (reference sequence). The CDR3 covers 15 residues. J was trimmed by 6 bases and V by 6 bases; bases with no gene match: 14. The CDR3 spells CSAGTGVLSLGEQYF. Here the CDR3 DNA reads TGCAGTGCCGGGACAGGGGTACTAAGTTTAGGCGAGCAGTACTTC.

This clonotype has ten or more counts. The chain combines TRBV29-1 with TRBJ1-2; unclear D gene. V shed 7 bases and J shed 2 bases, with 8 bases lying between them. Germline V gene lookup returns CDR1 SQVTM and CDR2 ANQGSEA. CDR3 length: 11 residues. The CDR3 protein is CSAAENYGYTF. As DNA, the CDR3 is TGCAGCGCCGCTGAGAACTATGGCTACACCTTC.

This clonotype was seen at least ten times. The chain uses TRBV25-1 and TRBJ2-5, with D possibly TRBD1 on 6 matching bases. The germline gives CDR1 MGHDK, CDR2 SYGVNS. The CDR3 extends over 14 amino acids. Deletions cut 1 base from V and 5 bases from J, with 11 bases between. The CDR3 is CASSELNRAETQYF. DNA for the CDR3: TGTGCCAGCAGTGAATTGAACAGGGCGGAGACCCAGTACTTC.

This clonotype occurred many times. CDR3 loop: CASSQDKGTETQYF. The CDR3 DNA is TGCGCCAGCAGCCAAGATAAGGGAACAGAGACCCAGTACTTC. The chain joins TRBV4-3 to TRBJ2-5; D not resolved. Trimming cost V 0 bases and J 4 bases, with 9 bases left between them. Germline V gene sequence: CDR1 LGHNA, CDR2 YSLEER. This CDR3 contains 14 residues.

The chain couples TRBV20-1 to TRBJ1-1; TRBD1 might be the D (5 bases). CDR1 and CDR2 from the germline V gene are DFQATT and SNEGSKA (reference sequence). The CDR3 sequence is 13 residues long. The germline V and J ends were trimmed by 5 bases and 11 bases, with 21 bases remaining between them. The CDR3 region is CSAADAGRRDAFF. In DNA, the CDR3 is TGCAGTGCTGCGGATGCAGGGAGACGCGATGCTTTCTTT.

This clonotype was detected many times. The V and J genes are TRBV7-2 and TRBJ1-2; D remains ambiguous. The germline gives CDR1 SGHTA, CDR2 FQGNSA. This CDR3 has 14 amino acids. V was clipped by 3 bases and J by 4 bases, with 12 bases between them. CDR3 sequence: CASSLAATPYGYTF. The CDR3 region has the DNA TGTGCCAGCAGCTTGGCGGCGACCCCCTATGGCTACACCTTC.

V is TRBV24-1 and J is TRBJ2-7, with 9 positions matching TRBD2. CDR1 and CDR2 from the germline V gene are KGHDR and SFDVKD. The CDR3 has 15 residues. After removal of 4 bases from V and 7 bases from J, the junction contained 10 bases not matched to a gene. The CDR3 reads CATSDPGLAYNEQYF. The CDR3 DNA sequence: TGTGCCACCAGTGACCCGGGACTAGCCTACAATGAGCAGTACTTC.

This clonotype has a handful of counts. The gene calls are TRBV4-2 and TRBJ1-5; D is undetermined. CDR1 is LGHNA and CDR2 is YNFKEQ in the germline V gene. The V and J ends lost 0 bases and 2 bases respectively, with 11 bases between them. The CDR3 spans 16 residues. The CDR3 sequence: CASSQERSTGNQPQHF. The CDR3 DNA reads as TGTGCCAGCAGCCAAGAGCGTTCAACGGGCAATCAGCCCCAGCATTTT.

This rearrangement joins TRBV2 to TRBJ1-2; D unclear. Germline CDR1 and CDR2: SNHLY and FYNNEI. This CDR3 spans 12 amino acids. The V end was cut by 7 bases, the J end by 4 bases, with 10 bases between. The DNA for the CDR3 is TGTGCCAGCACCCTAGAAGGCTATGGCTACACCTTC. Protein sequence: CASTLEGYGYTF.

This clonotype was seen repeatedly, ten times or more. The genes are TRBV6-5 and TRBJ1-5; no clear D. Germline V CDR1 and CDR2: MNHEY, SVGAGI. The V end lost 5 bases, the J end lost 1 base, and 9 bases lay between the germline ends. The CDR3 extends over 14 amino acids. The CDR3 here is CASSQQSSNQPQHF. In DNA form, the CDR3 reads TGTGCCAGCAGTCAGCAATCCAGCAATCAGCCCCAGCATTTT.

This clonotype was counted only a few times. The chain is built from TRBV24-1 and TRBJ2-3; 8 bases line up with TRBD1. The CDR3 loop spans 15 amino acids. V shed 3 bases and J 1 base; nucleotides not matched to a gene: 2. Germline CDR1 KGHDR, CDR2 SFDVKD. The CDR3 bases are TGTGCCACCAGTGATCCGACAGGGGGCACAGATACGCAGTATTTT. Residues: CATSDPTGGTDTQYF.